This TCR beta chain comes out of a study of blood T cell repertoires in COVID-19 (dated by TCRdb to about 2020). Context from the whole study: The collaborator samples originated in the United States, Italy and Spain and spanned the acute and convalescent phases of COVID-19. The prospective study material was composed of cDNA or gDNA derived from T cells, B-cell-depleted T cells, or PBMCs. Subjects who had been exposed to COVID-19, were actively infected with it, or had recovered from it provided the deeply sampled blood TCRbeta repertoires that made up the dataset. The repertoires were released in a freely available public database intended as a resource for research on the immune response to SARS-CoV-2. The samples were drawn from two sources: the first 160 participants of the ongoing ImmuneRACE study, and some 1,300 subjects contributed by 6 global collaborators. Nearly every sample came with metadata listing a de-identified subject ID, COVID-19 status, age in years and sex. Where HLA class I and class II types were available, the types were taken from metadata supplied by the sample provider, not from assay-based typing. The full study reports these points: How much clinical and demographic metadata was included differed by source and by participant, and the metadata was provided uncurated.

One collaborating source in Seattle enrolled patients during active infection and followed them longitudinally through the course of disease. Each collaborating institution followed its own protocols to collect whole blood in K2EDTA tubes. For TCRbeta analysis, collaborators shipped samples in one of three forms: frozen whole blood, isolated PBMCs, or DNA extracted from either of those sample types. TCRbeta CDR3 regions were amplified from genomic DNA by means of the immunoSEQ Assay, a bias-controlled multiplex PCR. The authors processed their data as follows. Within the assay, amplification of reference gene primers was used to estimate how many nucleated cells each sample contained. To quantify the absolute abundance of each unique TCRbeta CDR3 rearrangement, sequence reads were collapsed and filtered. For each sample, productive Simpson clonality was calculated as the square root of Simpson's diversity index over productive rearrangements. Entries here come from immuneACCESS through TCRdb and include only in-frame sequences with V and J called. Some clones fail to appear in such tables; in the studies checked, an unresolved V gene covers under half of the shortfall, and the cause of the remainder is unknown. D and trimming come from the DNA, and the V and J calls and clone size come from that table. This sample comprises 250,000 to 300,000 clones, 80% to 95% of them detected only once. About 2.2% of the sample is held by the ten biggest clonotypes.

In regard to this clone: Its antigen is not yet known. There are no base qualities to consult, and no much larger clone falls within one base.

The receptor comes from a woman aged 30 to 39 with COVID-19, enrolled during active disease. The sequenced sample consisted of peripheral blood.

In nucleotides, the sequence is TGCGCCAGCAGCTGGACAGGGACCCAGGGGGGTAATGGCTACACCTTC. This gives the protein CASSWTGTQGGNGYTF. The rearranged segments are TRBV5-1 and TRBJ1-2; a stretch of 8 junction bases matches TRBD1. Looking up the germline V gene yields CDR1 SGHRS and CDR2 YFSETQ. The CDR3 starts with the cysteine, ends with the phenylalanine, and has 16 residues. Just the 48-base CDR3 DNA is kept, in frame starting at base 1. Germline trimming amounts to 3 bases on V and 6 bases on J, with 13 as the count of junction bases outside the gene matches.